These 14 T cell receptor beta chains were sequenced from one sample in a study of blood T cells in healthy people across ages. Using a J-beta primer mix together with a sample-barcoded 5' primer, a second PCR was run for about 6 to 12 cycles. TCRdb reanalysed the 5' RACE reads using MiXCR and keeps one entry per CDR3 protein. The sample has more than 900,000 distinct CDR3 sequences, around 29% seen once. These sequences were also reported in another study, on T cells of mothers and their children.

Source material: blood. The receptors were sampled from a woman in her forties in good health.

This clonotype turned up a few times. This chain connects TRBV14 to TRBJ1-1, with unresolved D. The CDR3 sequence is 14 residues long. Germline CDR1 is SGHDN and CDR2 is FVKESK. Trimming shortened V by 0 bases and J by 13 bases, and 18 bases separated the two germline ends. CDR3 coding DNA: TGTGCCAGCAGCCAAGAACCACAAAGAAACTTGGGTTTCTTT. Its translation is CASSQEPQRNLGFF.

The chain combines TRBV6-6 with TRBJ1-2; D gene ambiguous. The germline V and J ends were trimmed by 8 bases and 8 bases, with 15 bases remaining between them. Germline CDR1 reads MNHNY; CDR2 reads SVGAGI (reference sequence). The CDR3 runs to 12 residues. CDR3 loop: CASYEGEEGYTF. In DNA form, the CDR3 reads TGTGCCAGCTACGAGGGAGAGGAAGGCTACACCTTC.

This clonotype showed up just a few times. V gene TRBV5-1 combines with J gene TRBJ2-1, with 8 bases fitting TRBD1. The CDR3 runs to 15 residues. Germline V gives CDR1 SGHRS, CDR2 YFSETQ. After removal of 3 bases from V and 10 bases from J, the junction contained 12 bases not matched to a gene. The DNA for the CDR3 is TGCGCCAGCAGCTCTGGTCGACAGGGGTTATACGAGCAGTTCTTC. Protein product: CASSSGRQGLYEQFF.

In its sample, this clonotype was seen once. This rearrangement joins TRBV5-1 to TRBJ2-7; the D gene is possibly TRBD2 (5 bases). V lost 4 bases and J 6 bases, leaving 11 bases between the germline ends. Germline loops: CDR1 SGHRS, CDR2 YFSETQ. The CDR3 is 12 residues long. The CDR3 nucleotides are TGCGCCAGCAGCGCGGGCCTCTCCGAGCAGTACTTC. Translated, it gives CASSAGLSEQYF.

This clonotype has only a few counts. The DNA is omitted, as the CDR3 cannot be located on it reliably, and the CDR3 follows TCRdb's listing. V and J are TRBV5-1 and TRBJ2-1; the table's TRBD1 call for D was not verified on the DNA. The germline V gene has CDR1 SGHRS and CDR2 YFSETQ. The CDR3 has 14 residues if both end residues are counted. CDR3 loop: CASSLDFRGYEQFF.

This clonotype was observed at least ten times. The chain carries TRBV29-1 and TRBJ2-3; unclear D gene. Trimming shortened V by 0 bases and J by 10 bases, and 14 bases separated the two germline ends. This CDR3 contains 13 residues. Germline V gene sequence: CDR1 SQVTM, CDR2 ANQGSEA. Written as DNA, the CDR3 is TGCAGCGTTGAAGATCTCCCTTATTTGGCGCAGTATTTT. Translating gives CSVEDLPYLAQYF.

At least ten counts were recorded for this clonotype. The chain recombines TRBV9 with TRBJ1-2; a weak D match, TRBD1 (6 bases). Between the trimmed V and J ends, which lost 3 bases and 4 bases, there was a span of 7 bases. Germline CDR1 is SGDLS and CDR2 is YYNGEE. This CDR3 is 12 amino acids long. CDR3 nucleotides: TGTGCCAGCAGCGCGGACAGCTATGGCTACACCTTC. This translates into CASSADSYGYTF.

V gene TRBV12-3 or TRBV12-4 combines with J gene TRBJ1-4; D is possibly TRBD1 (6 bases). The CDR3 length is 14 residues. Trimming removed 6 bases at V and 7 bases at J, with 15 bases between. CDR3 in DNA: TGTGCCAGCAGCTCACAGGGATTAGGTGAAAAACTGTTTTTT. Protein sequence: CASSSQGLGEKLFF.

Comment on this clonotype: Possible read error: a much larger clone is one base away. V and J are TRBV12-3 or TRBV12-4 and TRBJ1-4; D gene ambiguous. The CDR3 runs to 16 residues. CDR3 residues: CASSSEWGQNLEKRFF. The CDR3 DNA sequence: TGTGCCAGCAGTTCTGAATGGGGTCAGAACCTGGAAAAACGGTTTTTT.

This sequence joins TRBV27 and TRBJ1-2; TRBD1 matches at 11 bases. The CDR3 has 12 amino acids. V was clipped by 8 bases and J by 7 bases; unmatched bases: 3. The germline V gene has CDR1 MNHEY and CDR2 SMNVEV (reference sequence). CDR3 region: CASRTGGFGYTF. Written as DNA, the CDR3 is TGTGCCAGCCGGACAGGGGGCTTTGGCTACACCTTC.

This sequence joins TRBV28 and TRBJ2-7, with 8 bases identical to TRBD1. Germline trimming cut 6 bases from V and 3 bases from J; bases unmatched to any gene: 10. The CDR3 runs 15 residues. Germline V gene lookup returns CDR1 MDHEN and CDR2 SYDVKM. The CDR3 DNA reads TGTGCCAGCAGCGGACAGGGTGGAGCACTCTACGAGCAGTACTTC. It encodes CASSGQGGALYEQYF.

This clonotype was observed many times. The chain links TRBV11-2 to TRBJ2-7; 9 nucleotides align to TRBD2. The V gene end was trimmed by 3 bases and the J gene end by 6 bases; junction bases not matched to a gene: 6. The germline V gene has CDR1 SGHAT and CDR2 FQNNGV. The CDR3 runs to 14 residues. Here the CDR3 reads CASSFQRGAFEQYF. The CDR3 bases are TGTGCCAGCAGCTTCCAGCGGGGGGCCTTCGAGCAGTACTTC.

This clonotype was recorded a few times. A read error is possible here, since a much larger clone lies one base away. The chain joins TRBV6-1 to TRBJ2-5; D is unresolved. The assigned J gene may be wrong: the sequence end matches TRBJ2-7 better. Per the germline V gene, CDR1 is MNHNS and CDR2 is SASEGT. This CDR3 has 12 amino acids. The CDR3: CASTLSNGEQYF. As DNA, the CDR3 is TGTGCCAGCACATTGAGTAATGGCGAGCAGTACTTC.

The CDR3 here is CASSSKQGAFYNEQFF. The CDR3 DNA sequence: TGTGCCAGCAGCTCAAAACAGGGGGCTTTTTACAATGAGCAGTTCTTC. V is TRBV11-2 and J is TRBJ2-1; 9 bases map to TRBD1. J gave up 4 bases and V 4 bases, and 8 bases lay outside the gene matches. Germline V lookup: CDR1 SGHAT, CDR2 FQNNGV. This CDR3 comprises 16 residues.